This TCR beta chain was sequenced in a study of CD8+CD57+ T cells in acquired aplastic anemia. Across the study: Healthy donors yielded roughly 9.9 million CD4+ cell reads on average.

The V end was cut by 1 base, the J end by 5 bases, with 17 bases between. The CDR3 sequence is 16 residues long. Per the germline V gene, CDR1 is SGHRS and CDR2 is YFSETQ. Template material for TCR beta VDJ and CDR3 profiling consisted of genomic DNA. MiXCR, run by TCRdb on the reads, gives a single entry per CDR3 protein. Of some 140,000 distinct CDR3 sequences listed, more than 35% were seen once; the top ten hold under 9%. This clonotype was seen many times. The source of this sequence is a human donor in good health, serving as a control. The specimen was sorted CD4+, CD8+, or CD8+CD57+ T cells (not recorded which) from PBMCs. The J gene is TRBJ2-3, the V gene TRBV5-1; tentative D call: TRBD2 (5 bases). This CDR3 is CASSLSVLRGIDTQYF. CDR3 coding DNA: TGCGCCAGCAGCTTGTCTGTTCTCCGAGGGATAGATACGCAGTATTTT.